A single sample is the source of the 26 T cell receptor beta chains below, sequenced in a study of T-cell memory formation after mild COVID-19. TCRdb passed the 5' RACE reads through MiXCR, listing each CDR3 protein once. The sample consists of hundreds of thousands of distinct CDR3 sequences, less than 25% of them appearing once. The specimen was PBMCs or a T cell subset sorted from them (not recorded which). The receptor source for this set is an adult woman who had mild COVID-19 (a few samples of this study predate the infection). Cell type and time point are not known.

The chain joins TRBV25-1 to TRBJ2-3; 8 bases match TRBD2. The CDR3 is made up of 16 amino acids. The V segment lost 4 bases and the J segment 3 bases; nucleotides outside the gene matches: 9. Germline-derived CDR1 and CDR2 are MGHDK and SYGVNS. CDR3 in amino acids: CASSGGAGDGTDTQYF. CDR3 nucleotides: TGTGCCAGCAGTGGGGGAGCGGGAGATGGTACAGATACGCAGTATTTT.

This clonotype has more than one count but fewer than ten. The V and J genes are TRBV9 and TRBJ2-7; the D is unclear. The CDR3 is 16 amino acids. Germline V gives CDR1 SGDLS, CDR2 YYNGEE. Trimming left V 0 bases short and J 2 bases short, with 15 bases between. For the CDR3, the DNA is TGTGCCAGCAGCGTAGCGAGCCAGGTAGGAACCTACGAGCAGTACTTC. Translating it yields CASSVASQVGTYEQYF.

The chain links TRBV7-9 to TRBJ1-1; D not certain. Looked up from germline, CDR1 is SEHNR and CDR2 is FQNEAQ (reference sequence). This CDR3 has 14 residues. Trimming took 0 bases from V and 10 from J, leaving 15 bases between them. This chain's CDR3 is CASSLATYGTGAFF. CDR3 in DNA: TGTGCCAGCAGCTTAGCTACGTACGGTACGGGAGCTTTCTTT.

This clonotype was observed a handful of times. This sequence joins TRBV6-2 or TRBV6-3 and TRBJ2-2; D is possibly TRBD2 (6 bases). V shed 9 bases and J shed 6 bases, with 23 bases lying between them. From germline, CDR1 is MNHEY and CDR2 SVGEGT. This CDR3 region has 16 residues. The CDR3 nucleotides read TGTGCCAGTATCACCGCGGGGCGGCGAGGGGCCGGGGAGCTGTTTTTT. Protein sequence: CASITAGRRGAGELFF.

In the case of this clonotype: One junction end does not reproduce the germline sequence, and a read error may be involved. The chain employs TRBV28 and TRBJ2-5, with a weak D call TRBD2 (6 bases). The V gene's germline CDR1 is MDHEN and CDR2 SYDVKM. The CDR3 consists of 12 residues. The CDR3 region has the DNA TGTGCCAGCAGACAGTTAGCGGAGAACCAGTACTTC. This encodes CASRQLAENQYF.

J is TRBJ2-7 and V is TRBV10-3; D ambiguous. Trimming removed 0 bases at V and 6 bases at J, with 9 bases between. CDR3 size: 13 residues. Germline-derived CDR1 and CDR2 are ENHRY and SYGVKD. The CDR3 DNA reads TGTGCCATCAGTGAGTCGGGTCGGGCCGAGCAGTACTTC. It specifies CAISESGRAEQYF.

This clonotype appeared a few times. The genes are TRBV2 and TRBJ2-3, with D unclear. This CDR3 has 13 amino acids. Trimming shortened V by 6 bases and J by 3 bases, and 10 bases separated the two germline ends. Germline CDR1 is SNHLY and CDR2 is FYNNEI. The CDR3 nucleotides are TGTGCCAGCAGGGACGGTGGAACAGATACGCAGTATTTT. The encoded protein is CASRDGGTDTQYF.

This clonotype was picked up a small number of times. The genes are TRBV7-2 and TRBJ1-1, with D maybe TRBD1 (5 bases). This CDR3 is built from 13 residues. CDR1 and CDR2 (germline): SGHTA, FQGNSA. V was shortened by 6 bases and J by 4 bases, with 12 bases between the two germline ends. CDR3 sequence (DNA): TGTGCCAGCAGGATCAGGGAGGGCACTGAAGCTTTCTTT. Translated: CASRIREGTEAFF.

The J gene is TRBJ2-1, the V gene TRBV6-5, with D maybe TRBD2 (6 bases). V was trimmed by 2 bases and J by 3 bases, leaving 11 bases between them. Germline V gene lookup returns CDR1 MNHEY and CDR2 SVGAGI. The CDR3 is 15 residues long. Here the CDR3 reads CASSYIGGRYNEQFF. DNA of the CDR3: TGTGCCAGCAGTTACATCGGGGGTCGCTACAATGAGCAGTTCTTC.

The V and J genes are TRBV20-1 and TRBJ1-1; the D is unclear. V lost 7 bases and J 3 bases, leaving 15 bases between the germline ends. Germline lookup yields CDR1 DFQATT and CDR2 SNEGSKA (reference sequence). The CDR3 totals 13 residues. The CDR3 spells CSGLSVYYTEAFF. Here the CDR3 DNA reads TGCAGTGGCCTAAGTGTATATTACACTGAAGCTTTCTTT.

The gene calls are TRBV5-6 and TRBJ1-2; TRBD1 agrees at 12 bases. CDR1 and CDR2 from the germline V gene are SGHDT and YYEEEE. The CDR3 has 15 residues. The junction had 7 bases not matched to a gene; V was cut back by 4 bases and J by 6 bases. CDR3 DNA sequence: TGTGCCAGCAGCCCGGCCGGGACAGGGGGCGATGGCTACACCTTC. This sequence encodes CASSPAGTGGDGYTF.

CDR3 region: CASSFDIPKNTIYF. The CDR3 DNA follows: TGTGCCAGCAGCTTCGACATACCTAAGAACACCATATATTTT. The chain joins TRBV7-2 to TRBJ1-3; D is ambiguous. From germline, CDR1 is SGHTA and CDR2 FQGNSA. The V end lost 3 bases, the J end lost 7 bases, and 13 bases lay between the germline ends. There are 14 residues in the CDR3.

The genes are TRBV7-8 and TRBJ1-5; 8 bases are shared with TRBD1. Germline loops: CDR1 SGHVS, CDR2 FQNEAQ. V gave up 5 bases and J gave up 4 bases; unmatched junction bases: 7. The CDR3 sequence is 15 residues long. This CDR3 reads CASSLRTGHNQPQHF. CDR3 coding DNA: TGTGCCAGCAGCCTCAGGACAGGGCATAATCAGCCCCAGCATTTT.

This clonotype turned up a few times. This chain joins TRBV30 and TRBJ1-2; D gene uncertain. Germline lookup yields CDR1 GTSNPN and CDR2 SVGIG (reference sequence). The ends were cut back, 3 bases at V and 4 bases at J, with 9 bases in the middle. CDR3 length: 12 amino acids. The CDR3 spells CAWRGNSYGYTF. For the CDR3, the DNA is TGTGCCTGGAGGGGGAACAGCTATGGCTACACCTTC. Supplemented by reference TRBV30 and TRBJ1-2, the full variable domain reads SQTIHQWPATLVQPVGSPLSLECTVEGTSNPNLYWYRQAAGRGLQLLFYSVGIGQISSEVPQNLSASRPQDRQFILSSKKLLLSDSGFYLCAWRGNSYGYTFGSGTRLTVV.

The rearrangement links TRBV6-1 to TRBJ1-3, with D possibly TRBD1 on 5 matching bases. Germline CDR1 reads MNHNS; CDR2 reads SASEGT. This CDR3 comprises 16 residues. Trimming shortened V by 4 bases and J by 4 bases, and 17 bases separated the two germline ends. In nucleotides, the CDR3 is TGTGCCAGCAGTGGGAGTAGACAGATGCGAGGAAACACCATATATTTT. Translation: CASSGSRQMRGNTIYF.

This chain uses TRBV4-1 with TRBJ2-6; the D is unclear. Germline-derived CDR1 and CDR2 are MGHRA and YSYEKL. There are 17 residues in the CDR3. The V end lost 0 bases, the J end lost 0 bases, and 9 bases lay between the germline ends. The CDR3 sequence is CASSQEAPLSGANVLTF. The CDR3 DNA follows: TGCGCCAGCAGCCAAGAGGCCCCACTCTCTGGGGCCAACGTCCTGACTTTC.

The chain has TRBV7-2 and TRBJ2-1, with 8 nucleotides matching TRBD1. The V gene end was trimmed by 0 bases and the J gene end by 8 bases; junction bases not matched to a gene: 9. This CDR3 contains 16 residues. The germline V gene encodes CDR1 SGHTA and CDR2 FQGNSA. The CDR3: CASSLAAQGARYEQFF. As DNA, the CDR3 is TGTGCCAGCAGCTTAGCGGCCCAGGGGGCGCGGTATGAGCAGTTCTTC.

This clonotype turned up a few times. The chain joins TRBV27 to TRBJ1-2, with 7 bases aligning to TRBD1. From germline, CDR1 is MNHEY and CDR2 SMNVEV (reference sequence). J was trimmed by 7 bases and V by 5 bases; bases with no gene match: 10. This CDR3 is 14 amino acids long. The DNA for the CDR3 is TGTGCCAGCAGTCAGACAGGGCTCGGACTTGGCTACACCTTC. Protein product: CASSQTGLGLGYTF.

The sample holds a few counts of this clonotype. V is TRBV11-2 and J is TRBJ1-4; TRBD1 aligns across 7 bases. This CDR3 is built from 18 residues. V trimming: 5 bases; J trimming: 4 bases; junction bases outside the gene matches: 16. The germline V gene has CDR1 SGHAT and CDR2 FQNNGV. CDR3 region: CASSGNRDSGDGNEKLFF. The DNA for the CDR3 is TGTGCCAGCAGCGGGAACCGGGACAGTGGCGATGGTAATGAAAAACTGTTTTTT.

This rearrangement joins TRBV5-5 to TRBJ2-7; D could derive from TRBD1 or TRBD2 (5 bases each). From germline, CDR1 is SGHKS and CDR2 YYEKEE (reference sequence). Between the trimmed V and J ends, which lost 10 bases and 3 bases, there was a span of 14 bases. CDR3 length: 12 residues. The CDR3 coding sequence is TGTGCCTGCTCTCGAGGGGACTACGAGCAGTACTTC. Protein: CACSRGDYEQYF.

This clonotype was seen a few times. The rearrangement links TRBV29-1 to TRBJ1-6; maybe TRBD1 (6 bases). CDR1 and CDR2 from the germline V gene are SQVTM and ANQGSEA. The CDR3 is made up of 14 amino acids. Trimming shortened V by 4 bases and J by 8 bases, and 15 bases separated the two germline ends. The CDR3 DNA is TGCAGCGTTGCCGTCGGGGGGCTTGATTCACCCCTCCACTTT. Protein product: CSVAVGGLDSPLHF.

This clonotype was recorded at least ten times. CDR3 sequence: CASRPGLGNTGELFF. The CDR3 DNA is TGCGCCAGCCGTCCGGGACTAGGAAACACCGGGGAGCTGTTTTTT. The rearrangement links TRBV5-1 to TRBJ2-2, with 8 nucleotides matching TRBD2. V shed 7 bases and J 2 bases; nucleotides not matched to a gene: 7. CDR1 SGHRS and CDR2 YFSETQ come from the germline V gene. The CDR3 loop spans 15 amino acids.

This clonotype was counted between two and nine times. V usage is TRBV13 and J usage is TRBJ1-1; D is unclear. The CDR3 spans 12 residues. From germline, CDR1 is PRHDT and CDR2 FYEKMQ (reference sequence). V lost 8 bases to trimming and J lost 0 bases, with 7 bases between them. In DNA form, the CDR3 reads TGTGCCAGCCTCCCGGTGAACACTGAAGCTTTCTTT. Its translation is CASLPVNTEAFF.

There are a few counts of this clonotype. The chain carries TRBV19 and TRBJ1-5; TRBD1 is a possible D gene (5 bases). Germline V gene data show CDR1 as LNHDA and CDR2 as SQIVND (reference sequence). The CDR3 length is 13 residues. Trimming stripped 3 bases from V and 5 bases from J, with 8 bases between. The CDR3 DNA sequence: TGTGCCAGTAGTATGAGAGGGGATCAGCCCCAGCATTTT. This codes for CASSMRGDQPQHF.

The chain uses TRBV20-1 and TRBJ2-1, with TRBD2 matching over 12 bases. This CDR3 is built from 15 residues. The V segment lost 0 bases and the J segment 7 bases; nucleotides outside the gene matches: 4. Germline V lookup: CDR1 DFQATT, CDR2 SNEGSKA (reference sequence). For the CDR3, the DNA is TGCAGTGCTAGAGATCAGGGACTAGCGGGTAATGAGCAGTTCTTC. The encoded protein is CSARDQGLAGNEQFF.

The chain is built from TRBV7-9 and TRBJ1-1; D is ambiguous. The CDR3 consists of 13 residues. With 5 bases removed from V and 7 bases from J, the gap between germline ends came to 14 bases. Germline assignment: CDR1 SEHNR and CDR2 FQNEAQ (reference sequence). CDR3 loop: CASSPAAEVEAFF. CDR3 in DNA: TGTGCCAGCAGCCCGGCGGCAGAGGTTGAAGCTTTCTTT.